This T cell receptor (beta chain) was recovered during a study of T cells in Graves' hyperthyroidism and ophthalmopathy (dated by TCRdb to about 2019). Study-level background: Peripheral blood was sampled at the time of initial diagnosis, prior to any treatment. The approximately 98 discovery patients were randomly divided into training and test sets at a 7:3 ratio. An independent validation cohort of under 20 hyperthyroidism patients and approximately 16 patients who later progressed to ophthalmopathy tested prospective prediction of ophthalmopathy. Once sampling was done, hyperthyroidism patients were given methimazole at a starting dose of 30 mg daily, whereas ophthalmopathy patients were given high-dose intravenous methylprednisolone. The paper describes TCR Vbeta CDR3 sequencing of 135 peripheral blood samples, made up of about 40 ophthalmopathy patients, approximately 73 hyperthyroidism patients and 17 progressor patients. Thyroid tissue and blood T-cell repertoires from more than 5 Graves' hyperthyroidism patients were also compared in the study. TCR V-J signatures able to tell the groups apart were searched for in a discovery cohort of 95 or so patients, of whom roughly 42 had Graves' ophthalmopathy and about 55 had stable Graves' hyperthyroidism.

Ophthalmopathy patients had moderately to severely active disease, with a Clinical Activity Score of 3 or more, a NOSPECS grade of 4 or more, and a disease duration of less than 3 months. Patients with uncontrolled infections, other autoimmune diseases, pregnancy or lactation were excluded. Diagnoses were based on clinical symptoms, serum thyroxine and TRAb, thyroid ultrasound and orbital computed tomography. PBMCs were isolated from approximately 10 ml of fresh peripheral blood by Ficoll-Paque density gradient centrifugation. Trizol reagent was used to extract total RNA, and RNA quality was then checked on an Agilent 2100 Bioanalyzer. The full study reports these points: In validation, the model predicted progression to ophthalmopathy a median of approximately 6.6 months before onset, with about 70% sensitivity and 72.22% specificity. Most expanded thyroid clonotypes (frequency above 0.001) were also detected in blood, a finding suggesting that blood repertoires may reflect thyroid immune responses. No statistical method was used to fix the sample size in advance, and group allocation was not hidden from the investigators. Ophthalmopathy was separated from stable hyperthyroidism by a 13 V-J signature model, with roughly 88% sensitivity and about 81% specificity obtained in cross-validation and 80%/75% obtained in testing.

On this clonotype: Its antigen is unknown. A read error is possible here, since a much larger clone lies one base away.

From the cysteine through the phenylalanine, the CDR3 covers 14 amino acids. This entry keeps only the CDR3 DNA: 42 bases, framed from base 1. V loses 3 bases, J loses 7 bases, and the germline ends lie 15 bases apart. The TCR beta CDR3 regions were amplified from RNA transcripts. A first-round RT-PCR of the TCR CDR3 used the HTBI primer set with the Qiagen OneStep RT-PCR kit. Libraries were constructed in a second round of multiplex PCR, after which size selection and purification were performed. Libraries were sequenced paired-end with 100 bp reads on an Illumina HiSeq2000. In the authors' own workflow: Raw data were processed with SOAPnuke, discarding reads with adapters, uncalled bases, mean Phred below 15, or no exact constant-primer or identifier match. High-quality paired reads were merged with COPE v1.2.5, and unique nucleotide sequences were defined as clonotypes. Clonotypes were aligned to IMGT TRBV, TRBD and TRBJ reference segments using MiTCR v1.1. Only V-J combinations with frequency above 0.0001, covering roughly 99% of repertoires, were analysed. The TCS score was defined as the ratio of F50 (clonal expansion) to E x V (chaos), calculated using BLOSUM62-based TCRdist between CDR3 peptides within each V-J. Welch's t-statistics and random forest reduced some 510 V-J features to fewer than 15, which were used in a naive Bayes classifier (R e1071). TCRdb ran its own pipeline on the public reads, namely fastp trimming at Q25 and MiXCR clone calling, and kept in-frame beta chains. A single entry per CDR3 protein holds the most common genes and DNA from its merged rows. The V and J calls, along with clone size, are taken from TCRdb and not from the paper's own processing. The sample includes 490,000 or so distinct CDR3 sequences, with less than 25% observed a single time. The ten largest clones take up around 54% of the sample.

Sequenced input: blood. The TCR originated in a woman in her 70s with Graves' ophthalmopathy. The chain is encoded by TRBV12-3 or TRBV12-4 joined to TRBJ2-5; TRBD2 is possibly the D segment (5 matching bases). In nucleotides, the sequence is TGTGCCAGCAGTTTCCGGGGTGTGGGAGCGACCCAGTACTTC. This sequence encodes CASSFRGVGATQYF.